In this sample, the clone carrying this T cell receptor (beta chain) turned up once. As yet, its antigen is unknown. The entry originates in a study of a mutant IDH1 vaccine in newly diagnosed glioma. Across the whole study: The study started vaccination 4-6 weeks after radiotherapy alone, or with temozolomide cycles. Most patients had received both radiotherapy and temozolomide, the prior options being radiotherapy, temozolomide, or both.

Assay used: immunoSEQ multiplex PCR; TCRdb lists only in-frame clones, some missing. This sample has around 19,000 clones, with approximately 78% found just once. V lost 5 bases to trimming and J lost 0 bases, with 16 bases between them. The CDR3 totals 16 residues. In germline, CDR1 is KGHSH, CDR2 LQKENI. Broader study findings: Changes in top peripheral clonotypes did not appear linked to pseudoprogression.

The time point here: week 23, last vaccination. What each vaccine dose contained was 300 ug of mutant IDH1 20-mer peptide, accompanied by topical imiquimod. The TCR originated in a man between 25 and 39 years old with glioma. The specimen was PBMCs, collected from a glioma patient whose treatment included an IDH1 peptide vaccine. V gene TRBV18 combines with J gene TRBJ1-2, with no clear D. The CDR3 DNA is TGTGCCAGCTCAATCAGTAGGGTGACGGCTAACTATGGCTACACCTTC. Protein sequence: CASSISRVTANYGYTF.